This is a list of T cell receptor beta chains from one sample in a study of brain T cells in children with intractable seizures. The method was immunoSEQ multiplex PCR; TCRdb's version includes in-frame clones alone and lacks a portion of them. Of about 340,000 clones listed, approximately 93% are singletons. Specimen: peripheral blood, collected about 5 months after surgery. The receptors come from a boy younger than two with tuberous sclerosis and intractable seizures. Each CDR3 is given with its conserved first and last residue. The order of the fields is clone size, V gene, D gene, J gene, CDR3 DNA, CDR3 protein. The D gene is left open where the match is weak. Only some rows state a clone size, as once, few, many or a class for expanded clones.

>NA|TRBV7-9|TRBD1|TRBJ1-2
TGTGCCAGCAGCCAAGGGGGCTCTGGCTACACCTTC
CASSQGGSGYTF
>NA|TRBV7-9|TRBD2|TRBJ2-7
TGTGCCGGGGGGGTAGGGACTTCCTACGAGCAGTACTTC
CAGGVGTSYEQYF
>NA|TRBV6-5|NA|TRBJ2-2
TGTGCCAGCCGGACAGTCCCGAACACCGGGGAGCTGTTTTTT
CASRTVPNTGELFF
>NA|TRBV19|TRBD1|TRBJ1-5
TGTGCCAGTAGTAAGACAGGGGGCGAGGATGGTCAGCCCCAGCATTTT
CASSKTGGEDGQPQHF
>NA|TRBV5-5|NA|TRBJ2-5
TGTGCCAGCAGCTTGCGGGAGGAGACCCAGTACTTC
CASSLREETQYF
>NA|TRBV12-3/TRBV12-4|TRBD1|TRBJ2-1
TGTGCCAGCAGTTTTCGACAGGGCAATGAGCAGTTCTTC
CASSFRQGNEQFF
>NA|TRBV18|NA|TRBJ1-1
TGTGCCAGGAAAAGGGCCCCTTCGTCGGGGAACACTGAAGCTTTCTTT
CARKRAPSSGNTEAFF
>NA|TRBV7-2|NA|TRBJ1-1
TGTGCCAGCAGCCCATCGCCGGGCGCGGGCACTGAAGCTTTCTTT
CASSPSPGAGTEAFF
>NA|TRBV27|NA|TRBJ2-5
TGTGCCAGCAGCTGGGACAGGCGGGGGGAGACCCAGTACTTC
CASSWDRRGETQYF
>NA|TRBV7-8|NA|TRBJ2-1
TGTGCCAGCAGCCCTACCCCATTTTGGCAGTTCTTC
CASSPTPFWQFF
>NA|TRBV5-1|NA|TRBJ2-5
TGCGCCAGCAGCCCCTCCGGGACCACTAAAGAGACCCAGTACTTC
CASSPSGTTKETQYF
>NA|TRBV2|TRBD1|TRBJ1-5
TGTGCCAGCATGAGCGACAGGGTGGCTCAGCCCCAGCATTTT
CASMSDRVAQPQHF
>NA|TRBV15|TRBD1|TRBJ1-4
TGTGCCACCCAACGGGGCGGAGGGGGCGTTAATGAAAAACTGTTTTTT
CATQRGGGGVNEKLFF
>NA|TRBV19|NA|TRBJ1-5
TGTGCCAGTAGTAAGCCCGATAGCAATCAGCCCCAGCATTTT
CASSKPDSNQPQHF
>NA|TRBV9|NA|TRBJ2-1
TGTGCCAGCAGCGTCCCTAGCAATGAGCAGTTCTTC
CASSVPSNEQFF
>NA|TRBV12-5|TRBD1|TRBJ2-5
TGTGCAACAGGGGGCCAAGAGACCCAGTACTTC
CATGGQETQYF
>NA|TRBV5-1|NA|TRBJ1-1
TGCGCCAGCAGCTTGGGGACAGAAGCTTTCTTT
CASSLGTEAFF
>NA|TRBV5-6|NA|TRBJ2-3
TGTGCCAGCAGTTTCGGGACTGGGAATACAGATACGCAGTATTTT
CASSFGTGNTDTQYF
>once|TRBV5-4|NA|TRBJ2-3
TGTGCCAGCAGCTTGGCCCCAGATACGCAGTATTTT
CASSLAPDTQYF
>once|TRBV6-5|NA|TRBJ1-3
TGTGCCAGCACCGAGGGGGTAACTAACACCATATATTTT
CASTEGVTNTIYF
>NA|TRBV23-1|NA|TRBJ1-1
TGCGCCAGCAGTCATACCGATTGGGACACTGAAGCTTTCTTT
CASSHTDWDTEAFF
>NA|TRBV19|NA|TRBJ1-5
TGTGCCAGTAGAGGTCAGCCCCAGCATTTT
CASRGQPQHF
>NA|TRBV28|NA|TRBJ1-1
TGTGCCAGCAGTTTCTTGGACAGTGAAGCTTTCTTT
CASSFLDSEAFF
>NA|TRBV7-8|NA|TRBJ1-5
TGTGCCAGCAGCTTAGGGGCGGGGGTGCGGAGCAATCAGCCCCAGCATTTT
CASSLGAGVRSNQPQHF
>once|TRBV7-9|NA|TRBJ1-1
TGTGCCAGCAGCCCCCGGTTGGCGAAGAACACTGAAGCTTTCTTT
CASSPRLAKNTEAFF
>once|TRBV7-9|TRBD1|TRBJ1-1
TGTGCCAGCAGCTTAGCGAAGACAGGGAGAACTGAAGCTTTCTTT
CASSLAKTGRTEAFF
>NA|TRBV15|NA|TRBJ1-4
TGTGCCACCAGCAGAGAAGTCGAGGGCCGGAATGAAAAACTGTTTTTT
CATSREVEGRNEKLFF
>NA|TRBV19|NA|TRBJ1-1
TGTGCCAGTACGGCCAGGGAAAACACTGAAGCTTTCTTT
CASTARENTEAFF
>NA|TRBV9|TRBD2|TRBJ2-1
TGTGCCAGCAGCGTAGGAGGACTAGCGGGAGTGAATGAGCAGTTCTTC
CASSVGGLAGVNEQFF
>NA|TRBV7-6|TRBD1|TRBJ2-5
TGTGCCAGCAGACCGGACAGGGCCCAATTCCAAGAGACCCAGTACTTC
CASRPDRAQFQETQYF
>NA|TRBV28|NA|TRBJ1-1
TGTGCCAGCAGTTTTAAACGGGCTGAAGCTTTCTTT
CASSFKRAEAFF
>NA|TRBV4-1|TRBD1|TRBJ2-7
TGCGCCAGCAGCCAAGGACAGGGACCCTCCTACGAGCAGTACTTC
CASSQGQGPSYEQYF
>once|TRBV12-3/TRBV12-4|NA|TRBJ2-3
TGTGCCAGCAACCCCGGGGCTTCCCCGCAGTATTTT
CASNPGASPQYF
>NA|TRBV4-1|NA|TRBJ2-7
TGCGCCAGCAGCCAAATCTCGGGGGCCGGCTACGAGCAGTACTTC
CASSQISGAGYEQYF
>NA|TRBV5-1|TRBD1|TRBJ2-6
TGCGCCAGCAGCTTGGCCCTAGGGACAGGGGCCTCTGGGGCCAACGTCCTGACTTTC
CASSLALGTGASGANVLTF
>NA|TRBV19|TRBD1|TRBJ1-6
TGTGCCAGTAGTATGGTAGGGGGCAATTCACCCCTCCACTTT
CASSMVGGNSPLHF
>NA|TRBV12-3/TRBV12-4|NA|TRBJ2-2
TGTGCCAGCAGTTTAGCCGGCACCGGGGAGCTGTTTTTT
CASSLAGTGELFF
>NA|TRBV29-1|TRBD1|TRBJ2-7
TGCAGCGTTGAAGAGGCCCACTCCGGGACAGGGTTCACCTACGAGCAGTACTTC
CSVEEAHSGTGFTYEQYF
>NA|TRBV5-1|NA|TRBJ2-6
TGCGCCAGCAGGACAGCTGGGGCCAACGTCCTGACTTTC
CASRTAGANVLTF
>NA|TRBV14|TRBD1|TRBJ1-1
TGTGCCAGCAGCCAAGATACGAGGGGGCCCCCCTGGGGTCAAGCTTTCTTT
CASSQDTRGPPWGQAFF
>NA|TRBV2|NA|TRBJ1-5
TGTGCCAGCAGTGAAGGCAGCAATCAGCCCCAGCATTTT
CASSEGSNQPQHF
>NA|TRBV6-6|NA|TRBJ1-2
TGTGCCAGCAGAACTGTGGATGGCTACACCTTC
CASRTVDGYTF
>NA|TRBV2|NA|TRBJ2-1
TGTGCCACACACGAAACGGGGCCATACAATGAGCAGTTCTTC
CATHETGPYNEQFF
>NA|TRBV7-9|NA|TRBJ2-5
TGTGCCAGCAGCTCAGACGTGATACGAAGGGAGACCCAGTACTTC
CASSSDVIRRETQYF
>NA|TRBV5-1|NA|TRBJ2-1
TGCGCCAGCAGCTTGGAGGGCGGCTCTTACAATGAGCAGTTCTTC
CASSLEGGSYNEQFF
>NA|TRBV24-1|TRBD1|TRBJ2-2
TGTGCCACCAGTGATTTGGGGGACAGCACCGGGGAGCTGTTTTTT
CATSDLGDSTGELFF
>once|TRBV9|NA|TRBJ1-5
TGTGCCAGCAGCGTAGGTGCCACGACGTCCCCCCAGCATTTT
CASSVGATTSPQHF
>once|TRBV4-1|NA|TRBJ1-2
TGCGCCAGCAGCCAAAGGGCAGGCTATGGCTACACCTTC
CASSQRAGYGYTF